What follows is one T cell receptor beta chain and its context. What it recognizes is unknown. Assay used: immunoSEQ multiplex PCR; TCRdb lists only in-frame clones, some missing. The sample shows fewer than 150,000 clones, around 90% of them seen only once. Germline V gene data show CDR1 as LNHDA and CDR2 as SQIVND (reference sequence). This CDR3 contains 14 residues. Trimming took off 2 bases at V and 0 bases at J, with 6 bases between the two ends. Time point described: week 11, during vaccination. The vaccine gave 300 ug of a 20-mer mutant IDH1 peptide subcutaneously per dose. The record originates from a study of a mutant IDH1 vaccine in newly diagnosed glioma.

This clonotype was obtained from a woman aged 45 to 65 with glioma. Sequenced here: PBMCs, sampled from a glioma patient whose treatment included an IDH1 peptide vaccine. The rearrangement links TRBV19 to TRBJ2-3, with D possibly being TRBD1 (5 bases). The CDR3 DNA follows: TGTGCCAGTAGTATAAGGGGTAGCACAGATACGCAGTATTTT. Protein sequence: CASSIRGSTDTQYF.